The clone carrying this T cell receptor beta chain was seen repeatedly, ten times or more. What it binds is unknown. TCRbeta libraries were built with three rounds of nested PCR, modified from ARM-PCR. TCRdb re-analysed the multiplex PCR reads in MiXCR, keeping a single row per CDR3 protein. Of fewer than 55,000 distinct CDR3 sequences listed, around 62% are singletons. The CDR3 covers 14 residues. Germline CDR1 is MNHNY and CDR2 is SVGAGI (reference sequence). V was pared by 8 bases and J by 6 bases, with 16 bases between. The template was RNA from unsorted bulk tissue. This non-tumor lung sample came from over 3 cm beyond the tumor edge. The sample originates from a study of tumor and adjacent non-tumor tissue in lung cancer. Study background: Histology: under 15 adenocarcinoma, a couple of squamous cell carcinoma, 1 small cell lung cancer.

Study-level findings and limits: Normal lung showed higher cumulative top 100 clone frequency than tumor.

The specimen sequenced was distant non-tumor lung tissue. This receptor was identified in a woman in her forties with non-small cell lung cancer. The V gene is TRBV6-6, the J gene TRBJ1-4, with a possible D match to TRBD1 (5 bases). The CDR3 is CASEGSGRDEKLFF. CDR3 DNA: TGTGCCAGCGAGGGGTCAGGGAGAGATGAAAAACTGTTTTTT.